This TCR beta chain comes out of a study of OX40 agonist ivuxolimab in advanced cancers. Background on the study: Patients enrolled in dose escalation were diagnosed with hepatocellular carcinoma, melanoma, renal cell or head and neck cancer. Two cutaneous melanoma patients and one hepatocellular carcinoma patient, three in all, had partial responses.

Germline CDR1 is ENHRY and CDR2 is SYGVKD. The CDR3 has 15 amino acids. Trimming took 2 bases from V and 0 from J, leaving 8 bases between them. Note on this clone: Its antigen remains unknown.

Study-wide points: No determination was made of the antigen specificity of the expanded peripheral T cells. Clonal expansion was seen in CD4+ and CD8+ blood T cells by week 6 at 0.1 to 3.0 mg/kg.

Assay: immunoSEQ multiplex PCR; the TCRdb copy retains only in-frame clones and omits some. The sample has roughly 86,000 clones; roughly nine tenths are singletons. This clonotype originated in an adult with an advanced solid tumor such as melanoma, head and neck, liver or kidney cancer. Sequenced material: CD4+ or CD8+ T cells sorted from blood, taken in a trial of the OX40 agonist ivuxolimab. The genes are TRBV10-3 and TRBJ1-5; no clear D gene. The CDR3 sequence: CAISEQGSSNQPQHF. As DNA, the CDR3 is TGTGCCATCAGTGAGCAAGGGTCTAGCAATCAGCCCCAGCATTTT.